Described below is a single T cell receptor beta chain sequence and its context. The germline V gene has CDR1 GTSNPN and CDR2 SVGIG (reference sequence). Trimming removed 5 bases from V and 5 bases from J; junction bases left unmatched: 10. This CDR3 is 14 amino acids long. This sample stems from a study of blood T cell repertoires in COVID-19. Here immunoSEQ multiplex PCR was the method, and the copy in TCRdb shows in-frame clones only, minus some. Here the sample spans over 250,000 clones, roughly 92% being singletons. What was sequenced was peripheral blood. The rearrangement uses TRBV30 and TRBJ1-1; 8 positions agree with TRBD1. The source is a woman younger than 45 with COVID-19, enrolled during active disease. The DNA of the CDR3 is TGTGCCTGGGCGGACAGGGCGAAGAGAACTGAAGCTTTCTTT. This codes for CAWADRAKRTEAFF. The full variable domain, its missing parts supplied by reference TRBV30 and TRBJ1-1, is SQTIHQWPATLVQPVGSPLSLECTVEGTSNPNLYWYRQAAGRGLQLLFYSVGIGQISSEVPQNLSASRPQDRQFILSSKKLLLSDSGFYLCAWADRAKRTEAFFGQGTRLTVV.